This entry lists 14 T cell receptor beta chains sequenced from one sample in a study of cytotoxic CD8 clonotypes in ibrutinib-treated CLL. Some clones are missing from TCRdb's copy, which holds only in-frame ones; the method was immunoSEQ multiplex PCR. Of 140,000 to 150,000 clones listed, about 80% are singletons. The sequenced sample was PBMCs, obtained after 24 months of ibrutinib treatment. The receptors were sampled from a human donor with chronic lymphocytic leukemia.

This clone has just one count. The gene calls are TRBV9 and TRBJ1-6, with a weak D call TRBD1 (5 bases). V lost 0 bases to trimming and J lost 8 bases, with 12 bases between them. Germline loops: CDR1 SGDLS, CDR2 YYNGEE. The CDR3 has 15 amino acids. The CDR3 DNA reads TGTGCCAGCAGCGTAGGTCCGGGAGGGGATTCACCCCTCCACTTT. Translation gives CASSVGPGGDSPLHF.

The chain couples TRBV13 to TRBJ1-6, with D unclear. This CDR3 contains 12 residues. Germline V gene sequence: CDR1 PRHDT, CDR2 FYEKMQ (reference sequence). V was trimmed by 0 bases and J by 16 bases, leaving 10 bases between them. The CDR3: CASSLGGSLLHF. DNA for the CDR3: TGTGCCAGCAGCTTAGGGGGGAGTCTTCTCCACTTT.

This clone was observed a few times. J is TRBJ1-5 and V is TRBV28; D possibly corresponds to TRBD1 (6 bases). V dropped 8 bases and J dropped 0 bases, with 14 bases sitting between them. In germline, CDR1 is MDHEN, CDR2 SYDVKM. The CDR3 has 15 amino acids. The CDR3 DNA reads as TGTGCCAGCGGCTGGGACAACCGTAGCAATCAGCCCCAGCATTTT. Its protein product is CASGWDNRSNQPQHF.

The chain recombines TRBV6-5 with TRBJ2-7; D might be TRBD1 (6 bases). This CDR3 contains 16 residues. Germline lookup yields CDR1 MNHEY and CDR2 SVGAGI. V lost 0 bases and J 2 bases, leaving 14 bases between the germline ends. Here the CDR3 DNA reads TGTGCCAGCAGTTACTCGACGGGACACGCCGCCTACGAGCAGTACTTC. This gives the protein CASSYSTGHAAYEQYF.

The chain recombines TRBV7-3 with TRBJ2-5; D could derive from TRBD1 or TRBD2 (5 bases each). The CDR3 is made up of 15 amino acids. Germline V lookup: CDR1 SGHTA, CDR2 FQGTGA. V was shortened by 2 bases and J by 5 bases, with 15 bases between the two germline ends. CDR3 residues: CASSLGGDSGETQYF. DNA for the CDR3: TGTGCCAGCAGCTTAGGGGGAGATTCGGGGGAGACCCAGTACTTC.

V usage is TRBV5-1 and J usage is TRBJ1-5; TRBD1 matches at 10 bases. Germline CDR1 SGHRS, CDR2 YFSETQ. This CDR3 has 14 amino acids. Trimming cost V 4 bases and J 5 bases; bases outside gene matches: 3. This CDR3 is CASSHGTGDQPQHF. The CDR3 coding sequence is TGCGCCAGCAGCCACGGGACAGGGGATCAGCCCCAGCATTTT.

V gene TRBV6-1 combines with J gene TRBJ2-1; D remains ambiguous. Germline V lookup: CDR1 MNHNS, CDR2 SASEGT. Trimming took 5 bases from V and 5 from J, leaving 4 bases between them. The CDR3 runs to 11 residues. The CDR3 DNA follows: TGTGCCAGCAGTTATGACAATGAGCAGTTCTTC. This gives the protein CASSYDNEQFF.

The chain employs TRBV5-1 and TRBJ1-1, with D possibly being TRBD1 (5 bases). Trimming left V 4 bases short and J 4 bases short, with 11 bases between. Germline V gene sequence: CDR1 SGHRS, CDR2 YFSETQ. The CDR3 covers 13 residues. CDR3 DNA sequence: TGCGCCAGCAGCCCCAGGGATCCCACTGAAGCTTTCTTT. Protein product: CASSPRDPTEAFF.

Note on this clone: One end of the junction fails to match germline, which may point to a read error. The chain combines TRBV6-5 with TRBJ2-2; TRBD2 might be the D (6 bases). Germline loops: CDR1 MNHEY, CDR2 SVGAGI. The CDR3 is made up of 14 amino acids. The DNA for the CDR3 is TGTGCCATCAGTGACGTTAGCGGCACCGGGGAGCTGTTTTTT. It is translated as CAISDVSGTGELFF.

This sequence joins TRBV4-3 and TRBJ1-1, with D maybe TRBD1 (6 bases). Trimming took off 4 bases at V and 3 bases at J, with 12 bases between the two ends. The germline CDR1 and CDR2 sequences are LGHNA and YSLEER. The CDR3 has 14 residues. The CDR3 spells CASSRQGPHTEAFF. CDR3 nucleotides: TGCGCCAGCAGCCGTCAGGGGCCCCACACTGAAGCTTTCTTT.

This clone was seen once. The rearrangement uses TRBV14 and TRBJ1-1, with D maybe TRBD1 (6 bases). The CDR3 is made up of 16 amino acids. Looked up from germline, CDR1 is SGHDN and CDR2 is FVKESK. Between the trimmed V and J ends, which lost 4 bases and 0 bases, there was a span of 15 bases. The CDR3, as DNA: TGTGCCAGCAGCCCCTCGACAGGACTCATGAACACTGAAGCTTTCTTT. The encoded protein is CASSPSTGLMNTEAFF.

This clone was recorded many times. V and J are TRBV29-1 and TRBJ2-7; no definite D call. Germline assignment: CDR1 SQVTM and CDR2 ANQGSEA. The CDR3 extends over 11 amino acids. With 4 bases removed from V and 5 bases from J, the gap between germline ends came to 9 bases. The CDR3 DNA is TGCAGCGTTGCCACGGGCGACGAGCAGTACTTC. Translation gives CSVATGDEQYF.

This chain connects TRBV6-5 to TRBJ2-2; no clear D. Trimming stripped 6 bases from V and 0 bases from J, with 8 bases between. Germline CDR1 is MNHEY and CDR2 is SVGAGI. CDR3 length: 14 amino acids. In DNA, the CDR3 is TGTGCCAGCAGCTTTCTAACGAACACCGGGGAGCTGTTTTTT. This translates into CASSFLTNTGELFF.

The chain links TRBV27 to TRBJ2-1; a weak D match, TRBD2 (6 bases). From germline, CDR1 is MNHEY and CDR2 SMNVEV (reference sequence). This CDR3 has 15 amino acids. The V and J ends lost 1 base and 4 bases respectively, with 11 bases between them. The DNA of the CDR3 is TGTGCCAGCAGTTTATTGGCTAGCGTTTACAATGAGCAGTTCTTC. This sequence encodes CASSLLASVYNEQFF.